The present TCR beta chain was sequenced within a study of control samples from healthy donors and cancer patients. There are 13 residues in the CDR3. V lost 3 bases, J lost 3 bases, and 6 bases lay in between. The method was immunoSEQ multiplex PCR; TCRdb's version includes in-frame clones alone and lacks a portion of them. The repertoire has tens of thousands of clones, around 84% of them found once; the top ten carry approximately 38%. This receptor was taken from a man between 70 and 80 years old with lung cancer. Sequenced sample: PBMCs. The chain employs TRBV12-3 or TRBV12-4 and TRBJ2-1; TRBD2 is a possible D gene (5 bases). The CDR3 protein is CASSFRGYNEQFF. The CDR3 DNA reads as TGTGCCAGCAGTTTCCGGGGCTACAATGAGCAGTTCTTC.